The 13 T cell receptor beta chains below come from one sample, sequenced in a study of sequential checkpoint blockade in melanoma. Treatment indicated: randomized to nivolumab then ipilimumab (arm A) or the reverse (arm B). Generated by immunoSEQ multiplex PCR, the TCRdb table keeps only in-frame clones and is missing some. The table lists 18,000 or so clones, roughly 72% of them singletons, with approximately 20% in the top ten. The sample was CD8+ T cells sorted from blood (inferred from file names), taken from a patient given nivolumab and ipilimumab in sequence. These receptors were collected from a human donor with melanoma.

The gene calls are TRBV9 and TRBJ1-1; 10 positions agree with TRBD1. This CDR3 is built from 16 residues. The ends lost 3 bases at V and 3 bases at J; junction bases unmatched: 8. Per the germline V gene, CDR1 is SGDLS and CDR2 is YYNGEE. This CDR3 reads CASSGRDRGGDTEAFF. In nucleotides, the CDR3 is TGTGCCAGCAGCGGAAGGGACAGGGGAGGAGACACTGAAGCTTTCTTT.

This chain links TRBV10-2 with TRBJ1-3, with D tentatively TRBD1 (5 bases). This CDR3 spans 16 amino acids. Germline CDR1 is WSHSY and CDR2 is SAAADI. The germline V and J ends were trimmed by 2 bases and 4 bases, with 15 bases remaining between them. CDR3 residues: CASSEIYGAIGNTIYF. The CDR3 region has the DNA TGCGCCAGCAGTGAGATTTATGGGGCAATAGGAAACACCATATATTTT.

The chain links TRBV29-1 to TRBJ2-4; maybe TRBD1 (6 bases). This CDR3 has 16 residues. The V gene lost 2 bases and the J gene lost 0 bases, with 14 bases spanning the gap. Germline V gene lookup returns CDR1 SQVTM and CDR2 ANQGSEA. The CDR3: CSVEKGTPVAKNIQYF. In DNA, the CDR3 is TGCAGCGTTGAAAAAGGGACACCAGTAGCCAAAAACATTCAGTACTTC.

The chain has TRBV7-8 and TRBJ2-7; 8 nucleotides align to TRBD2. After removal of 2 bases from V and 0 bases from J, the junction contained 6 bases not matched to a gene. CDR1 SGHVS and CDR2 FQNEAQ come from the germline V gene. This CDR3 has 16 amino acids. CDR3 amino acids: CASSLLREAPSYEQYF. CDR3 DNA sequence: TGTGCCAGCAGCTTACTGCGGGAGGCTCCCTCCTACGAGCAGTACTTC.

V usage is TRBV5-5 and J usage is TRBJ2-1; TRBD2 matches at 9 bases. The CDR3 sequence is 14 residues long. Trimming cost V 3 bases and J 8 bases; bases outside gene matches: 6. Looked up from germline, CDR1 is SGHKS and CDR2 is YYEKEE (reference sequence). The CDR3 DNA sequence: TGTGCCAGCAGCTCCGGGACTAGCAATGATGAGCAGTTCTTC. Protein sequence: CASSSGTSNDEQFF.

Written as DNA, the CDR3 is TGTGCCACCAGCCAGGGGGGAGATGGCTACACCTTC. Its translation is CATSQGGDGYTF. The chain joins TRBV15 to TRBJ1-2; 7 bases are shared with TRBD1. The CDR3 spans 12 residues. Per germline, CDR1 LNHNV and CDR2 YYDKDF (reference sequence). V gave up 5 bases and J gave up 6 bases; unmatched junction bases: 3.

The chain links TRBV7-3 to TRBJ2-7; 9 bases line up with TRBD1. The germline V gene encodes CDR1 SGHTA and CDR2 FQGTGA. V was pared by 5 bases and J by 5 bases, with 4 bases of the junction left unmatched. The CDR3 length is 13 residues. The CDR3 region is CASSLGQGNEQYF. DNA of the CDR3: TGTGCCAGCAGCCTCGGACAGGGGAACGAGCAGTACTTC.

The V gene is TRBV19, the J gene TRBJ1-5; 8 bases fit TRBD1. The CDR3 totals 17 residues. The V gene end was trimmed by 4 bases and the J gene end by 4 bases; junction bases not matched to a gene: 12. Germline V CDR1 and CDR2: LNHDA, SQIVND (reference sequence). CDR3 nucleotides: TGTGCCAGTAGTAAAGTCAGAGGACAGGGTTTGAATCAGCCCCAGCATTTT. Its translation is CASSKVRGQGLNQPQHF.

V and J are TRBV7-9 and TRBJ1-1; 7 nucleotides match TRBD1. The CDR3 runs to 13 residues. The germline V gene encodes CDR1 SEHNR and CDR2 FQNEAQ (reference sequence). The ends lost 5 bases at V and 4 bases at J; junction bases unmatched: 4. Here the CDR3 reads CASSADRVTEAFF. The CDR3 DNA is TGTGCCAGCAGCGCAGACAGGGTCACTGAAGCTTTCTTT.

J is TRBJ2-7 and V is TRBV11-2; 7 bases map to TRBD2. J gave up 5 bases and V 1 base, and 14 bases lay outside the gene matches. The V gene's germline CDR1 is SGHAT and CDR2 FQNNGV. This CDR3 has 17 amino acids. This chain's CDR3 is CASSLGRGLERKNEQYF. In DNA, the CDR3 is TGTGCCAGCAGCTTAGGTCGAGGACTAGAAAGGAAAAACGAGCAGTACTTC. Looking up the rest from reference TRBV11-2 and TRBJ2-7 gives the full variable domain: EAGVAQSPRYKIIEKRQSVAFWCNPISGHATLYWYQQILGQGPKLLIQFQNNGVVDDSQLPKDRFSAERLKGVDSTLKIQPAKLEDSAVYLCASSLGRGLERKNEQYFGPGTRLTVT.

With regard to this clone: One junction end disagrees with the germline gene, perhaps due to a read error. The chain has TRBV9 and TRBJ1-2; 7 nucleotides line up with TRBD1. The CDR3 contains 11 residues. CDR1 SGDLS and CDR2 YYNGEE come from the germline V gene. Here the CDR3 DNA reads TGTGCCAGCGGCACAGGGGAACCCTGCGCCTTC. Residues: CASGTGEPCAF.

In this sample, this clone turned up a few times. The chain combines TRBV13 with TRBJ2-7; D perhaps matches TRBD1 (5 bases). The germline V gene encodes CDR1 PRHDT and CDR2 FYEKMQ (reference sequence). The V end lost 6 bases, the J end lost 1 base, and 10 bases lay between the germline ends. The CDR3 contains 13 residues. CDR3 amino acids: CASSSPGSYEQYF. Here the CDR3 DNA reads TGTGCCAGCAGTTCCCCAGGGTCCTACGAGCAGTACTTC.

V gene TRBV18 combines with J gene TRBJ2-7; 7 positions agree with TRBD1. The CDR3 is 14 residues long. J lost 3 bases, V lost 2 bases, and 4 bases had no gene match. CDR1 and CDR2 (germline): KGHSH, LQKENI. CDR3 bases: TGTGCCAGCTCACCAGACAGGGATCTCTACGAGCAGTACTTC. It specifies CASSPDRDLYEQYF.